Below are 5 T cell receptor beta chains sequenced from a single sample in a study of cytomegalovirus exposure and HLA in healthy donors (TCRdb year 2017). The library was made by the immunoSEQ multiplex PCR assay. A mixture of 60 forward primers for TCR Vbeta segments and 13 reverse primers for TCR Jbeta segments was used in the multiplex PCR. The table comes from immuneACCESS by way of TCRdb, which keeps in-frame sequences with V and J called. Part of the clones is missing from these tables; in studies checked, under half for an unresolved V gene and the rest for unknown reasons. The table held for this sample gives 150,000 to 200,000 clones. 0.7% to 0.8% of the sample is held by the ten biggest clonotypes. The sequencing input was PBMCs. The receptor set was obtained from a woman aged 18 to 35 in good health and CMV-seropositive.

The chain uses TRBV30 and TRBJ2-2; 8 bases are a match to TRBD1. In germline, CDR1 is GTSNPN, CDR2 SVGIG (reference sequence). The CDR3 loop spans 15 amino acids. V gave up 3 bases and J gave up 5 bases; unmatched junction bases: 8. CDR3 sequence reads: CAWSLMDRETGELFF. CDR3 nucleotides: TGTGCCTGGAGCCTGATGGACAGGGAAACCGGGGAGCTGTTTTTT.

The chain couples TRBV5-1 to TRBJ2-5; no clear D. The CDR3 covers 13 residues. The germline V gene encodes CDR1 SGHRS and CDR2 YFSETQ. With 0 bases removed from V and 4 bases from J, the gap between germline ends came to 7 bases. CDR3: CASSLGAVETQYF. The DNA of the CDR3 is TGCGCCAGCAGCTTGGGTGCGGTAGAGACCCAGTACTTC.

J is TRBJ2-2 and V is TRBV7-9, with D uncertain. The CDR3 has 15 residues. The V end was cut by 2 bases, the J end by 0 bases, with 7 bases between. Germline V gene data show CDR1 as SEHNR and CDR2 as FQNEAQ (reference sequence). CDR3 residues: CASSLLSSNTGELFF. CDR3 nucleotide sequence: TGTGCCAGCAGCTTATTGTCTTCGAACACCGGGGAGCTGTTTTTT.

As for this clone: The identical CDR3 is also encoded by other nucleotide sequences in the sample. The chain carries TRBV18 and TRBJ2-5; TRBD1 is a possible D gene (5 bases). Germline V CDR1 and CDR2: KGHSH, LQKENI. The CDR3 is 15 residues long. Trimming pared 2 bases from V and 5 bases from J, leaving 15 bases between. This CDR3 reads CASSPNGLSGETQYF. The CDR3 coding sequence is TGTGCCAGCTCACCAAATGGTCTATCAGGGGAGACCCAGTACTTC.

V gene TRBV7-2 combines with J gene TRBJ2-3; TRBD2 matches at 12 bases. The CDR3 totals 18 residues. Germline V gene data show CDR1 as SGHTA and CDR2 as FQGNSA. The V and J ends lost 5 bases and 0 bases, in that order; junction bases with no gene match: 9. This chain's CDR3 is CASSPRLAGALSTDTQYF. CDR3 nucleotides: TGTGCCAGCAGCCCGCGACTAGCGGGGGCCCTAAGCACAGATACGCAGTATTTT.